Listed below are T cell receptor beta chains from one sample, sequenced in a study of Ad26.COV2.S vaccination and SARS-CoV-2 variants. Libraries were prepared by immunoSEQ multiplex PCR; TCRdb keeps only in-frame clonotypes and omits some of them. In the table there are approximately 340,000 clones, roughly 94% of which are singletons. The starting material was peripheral blood, obtained after recovery from COVID-19. These receptors were obtained from a human donor who had recovered from COVID-19. CDR3s include the opening cysteine and the closing phenylalanine or tryptophan. Each record gives: clone size, J gene, V gene, CDR3 protein. Clone size is given for some rows only: seen once, a few or many times, or a class if the clone is expanded.

clone_size: -
j_call: TRBJ1-5
v_call: TRBV19
cdr3_aa: CASTPNKGILNQPQHF

clone_size: once
j_call: TRBJ2-3
v_call: TRBV29-1
cdr3_aa: CSVRGGTDTQYF

clone_size: -
j_call: TRBJ2-2
v_call: TRBV7-9
cdr3_aa: CASSPNRRFTGELFF

clone_size: -
j_call: TRBJ2-7
v_call: TRBV29-1
cdr3_aa: CSVEGSSSYEQYF

clone_size: -
j_call: TRBJ2-5
v_call: TRBV4-1
cdr3_aa: CASSQLQGAGETQYF

clone_size: once
j_call: TRBJ2-5
v_call: TRBV7-2
cdr3_aa: CASSLGWRGGPETQYF

clone_size: -
j_call: TRBJ1-2
v_call: TRBV5-4
cdr3_aa: CASSWVQGGGYTF

clone_size: -
j_call: TRBJ2-7
v_call: TRBV5-1
cdr3_aa: CASSLNQGYEQYF

clone_size: once
j_call: TRBJ2-2
v_call: TRBV10-1
cdr3_aa: CASSETSGGTGELFF

clone_size: -
j_call: TRBJ2-3
v_call: TRBV19
cdr3_aa: CASRIQTLGTDTQYF

clone_size: -
j_call: TRBJ2-7
v_call: TRBV27
cdr3_aa: CASSLGHAGGTYEQYF

clone_size: -
j_call: TRBJ2-7
v_call: TRBV6-6
cdr3_aa: CASSWGVSYEQYF

clone_size: -
j_call: TRBJ1-3
v_call: TRBV9
cdr3_aa: CASSLTDRVTGNTIYF

clone_size: once
j_call: TRBJ1-5
v_call: TRBV11-2
cdr3_aa: CASSLGTGVLSNQPQHF

clone_size: -
j_call: TRBJ2-5
v_call: TRBV7-2
cdr3_aa: CASRRGPRGGALLTETQYF

clone_size: once
j_call: TRBJ1-1
v_call: TRBV9
cdr3_aa: CASSGAPGVGVTEAFF

clone_size: -
j_call: TRBJ2-7
v_call: TRBV5-6
cdr3_aa: CASSSGTLYEQYF

clone_size: -
j_call: TRBJ2-5
v_call: TRBV5-4
cdr3_aa: CASSLRARETQYF

clone_size: -
j_call: TRBJ2-3
v_call: TRBV2
cdr3_aa: CASSTDSLWGQGRMIDTQYF

clone_size: -
j_call: TRBJ1-2
v_call: TRBV6-5
cdr3_aa: CASSTGKKGLSGYTF

clone_size: -
j_call: TRBJ2-1
v_call: TRBV9
cdr3_aa: CASSVGRGYNEQFF

clone_size: -
j_call: TRBJ2-3
v_call: TRBV6-5
cdr3_aa: CASRGEYWQADTQYF

clone_size: -
j_call: TRBJ2-2
v_call: TRBV10-2
cdr3_aa: CASLYTGELFF

clone_size: -
j_call: TRBJ1-6
v_call: TRBV4-1
cdr3_aa: CASSQDRTVEGPPLHF

clone_size: -
j_call: TRBJ2-1
v_call: TRBV5-4
cdr3_aa: CASSLTEYSYNEQFF

clone_size: -
j_call: TRBJ2-3
v_call: TRBV7-9
cdr3_aa: CASSQAGGRGTDTQYF

clone_size: -
j_call: TRBJ2-1
v_call: TRBV5-5
cdr3_aa: CASSLDPGENEQFF

clone_size: -
j_call: TRBJ1-4
v_call: TRBV15
cdr3_aa: CATGADYEKLFF

clone_size: -
j_call: TRBJ1-1
v_call: TRBV5-4
cdr3_aa: CAAWVGQGNLMNTEAFF